This is a list of T cell receptor beta chains from one sample in a study of CD8+ T cells in alopecia areata. The assay was immunoSEQ multiplex PCR, and TCRdb's table has in-frame clones only and misses some. This table has 100,000 to 150,000 clones, around 60% appearing once. The sample was CD4+ T cells sorted from blood, taken at week 4, from a patient treated with tofacitinib. The receptors come from a human donor with alopecia areata. The CDR3 runs from the conserved cysteine through the conserved F or W. D genes are given only for firm matches. Part of the rows lack a size; the others show once, few, many or a class for expanded clones.

CDR3nt | CDR3aa | j_gene | d_gene | abundance | v_gene
TGCAGCGTTGGACAGGGAGGGGAAAAACTGTTTTTT | CSVGQGGEKLFF | TRBJ1-4 | TRBD1 | NA | TRBV29-1
TGTGCCAGCAGCCGAGGGACTAGCCGCGACGAGACCCAGTACTTC | CASSRGTSRDETQYF | TRBJ2-5 | TRBD2 | NA | TRBV6-5
TGTGCCAGCAGTCAAGGCATCAGGGGGAATGAAAAACTGTTTTTT | CASSQGIRGNEKLFF | TRBJ1-4 | TRBD1 | few | TRBV13
TGTGCCAGCAGCCCTCTCGGGAACTATGGCTACACCTTC | CASSPLGNYGYTF | TRBJ1-2 | NA | few | TRBV7-9
TGCGCCAGCAGCCAGACCGGGAGACAAGAGACCCAGTACTTC | CASSQTGRQETQYF | TRBJ2-5 | NA | few | TRBV5-1
TGCAGCGTTGAGGTGCGAGGGAATCGGGACACTGAAGCTTTCTTT | CSVEVRGNRDTEAFF | TRBJ1-1 | NA | few | TRBV29-1
TGTGCCTGGAGGAGGGTTTCTGAAGCTTTCTTT | CAWRRVSEAFF | TRBJ1-1 | NA | NA | TRBV30
TGTGCCAGCAGTATGGACAGAAATCAAGAGACCCAGTACTTC | CASSMDRNQETQYF | TRBJ2-5 | NA | few | TRBV2
TGTGCCAGCAGAGTATCGACTACCTCCTACGAGCAGTACTTC | CASRVSTTSYEQYF | TRBJ2-7 | NA | NA | TRBV6-6
TGTGCCATCAGAGGACAGGACAACACTGAAGCTTTCTTT | CAIRGQDNTEAFF | TRBJ1-1 | TRBD1 | few | TRBV10-3
TGTGCCACCAGCTGGGGACAGGGAGGCACCGGGGAGCTGTTTTTT | CATSWGQGGTGELFF | TRBJ2-2 | TRBD1 | few | TRBV15
TGTGCCATCAGTGAGTCTGTGAATGAGCAGTTCTTC | CAISESVNEQFF | TRBJ2-1 | NA | few | TRBV10-3
TGTGCCAGCAGCCAAATCAGCTACGAGCAGTACTTC | CASSQISYEQYF | TRBJ2-7 | NA | NA | TRBV14
TGTGCCTGGAGTGCCTACAATGAGCAGTTCTTC | CAWSAYNEQFF | TRBJ2-1 | NA | NA | TRBV30
TGTGCCACCAGCGGAGGACGGGTTGAACAGCCCCAGCATTTT | CATSGGRVEQPQHF | TRBJ1-5 | NA | few | TRBV15